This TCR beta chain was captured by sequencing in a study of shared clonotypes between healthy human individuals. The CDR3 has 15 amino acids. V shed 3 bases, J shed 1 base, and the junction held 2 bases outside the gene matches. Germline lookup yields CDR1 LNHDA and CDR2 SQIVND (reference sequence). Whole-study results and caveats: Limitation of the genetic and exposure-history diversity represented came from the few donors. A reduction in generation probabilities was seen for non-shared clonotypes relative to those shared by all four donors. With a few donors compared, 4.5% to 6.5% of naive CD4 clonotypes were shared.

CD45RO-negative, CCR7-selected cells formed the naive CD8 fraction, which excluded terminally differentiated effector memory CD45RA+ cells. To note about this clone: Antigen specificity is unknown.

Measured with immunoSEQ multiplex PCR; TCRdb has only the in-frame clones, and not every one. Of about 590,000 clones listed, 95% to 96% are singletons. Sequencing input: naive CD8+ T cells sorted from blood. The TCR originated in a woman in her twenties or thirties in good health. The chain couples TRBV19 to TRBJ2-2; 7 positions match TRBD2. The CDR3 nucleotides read TGTGCCAGTAGTATTCCTAGCGGGAACACCGGGGAGCTGTTTTTT. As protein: CASSIPSGNTGELFF.